The rows below give T cell receptor beta chains drawn from one sample of a study of blood T cell repertoires in COVID-19. Assay used: immunoSEQ multiplex PCR; TCRdb lists only in-frame clones, some missing. The sample gives around 180,000 clones, 80% to 90% of which show up once; 3.3% is in the top ten. The source material was peripheral blood. The receptor set was obtained from a man in his 60s with acute or convalescent COVID-19. The CDR3 runs from the conserved cysteine through the conserved F or W. The D gene is left open where the match is weak. Clone sizes are given selectively: once, few, many, or a class where the clone is expanded.

TRBJ2-2 | . | TRBV7-2 | . | CASSANSGLPGELFF | TGTGCCAGCAGCGCGAATAGCGGACTCCCCGGGGAGCTGTTTTTT
TRBJ1-4 | . | TRBV11-2 | . | CASSPGWLGKEEKLFF | TGTGCCAGCAGCCCGGGGTGGTTGGGGAAGGAGGAAAAACTGTTTTTT
TRBJ2-7 | . | TRBV10-3 | . | CAISDSGTAKDEQYF | TGTGCCATCAGTGATAGTGGGACTGCCAAGGACGAGCAGTACTTC
TRBJ2-7 | TRBD1 | TRBV5-3 | . | CARRHDRDDPYEQYF | TGTGCCAGAAGGCACGACAGGGACGATCCCTACGAGCAGTACTTC
TRBJ2-1 | TRBD2 | TRBV7-2 | . | CASSTGLAGAGEQFF | TGTGCCAGCAGCACGGGACTAGCGGGAGCCGGTGAGCAGTTCTTC
TRBJ2-7 | . | TRBV6-6 | few | CASSRTEGEQYF | TGTGCCAGCAGTCGGACAGAAGGCGAGCAGTACTTC
TRBJ1-3 | . | TRBV7-4 | . | CASRPGSRPGNTIYF | TGTGCCAGCAGACCGGGGAGTAGGCCTGGAAACACCATATATTTT
TRBJ1-3 | . | TRBV7-3 | . | CASSLTGTLGNTIYF | TGTGCCAGCAGCTTAACGGGGACACTGGGAAACACCATATATTTT
TRBJ2-2 | . | TRBV4-3 | . | CASSPRQAGQNTGELFF | TGCGCCAGCAGCCCCCGACAGGCCGGCCAAAACACCGGGGAGCTGTTTTTT
TRBJ1-4 | TRBD1 | TRBV7-2 | . | CASSETGAEKLFF | TGTGCCAGCAGTGAGACAGGGGCTGAAAAACTGTTTTTT
TRBJ1-4 | . | TRBV7-2 | . | CASSGAGGSYEKLFF | TGTGCCAGCAGCGGGGCGGGGGGCTCGTATGAAAAACTGTTTTTT
TRBJ2-2 | TRBD1 | TRBV7-9 | . | CASSLGTGNTGELFF | TGTGCCAGCAGCTTAGGGACAGGGAACACCGGGGAGCTGTTTTTT
TRBJ2-2 | . | TRBV5-5 | once | CASSFRTANTGELFF | TGTGCCAGCAGCTTCCGGACAGCGAACACCGGGGAGCTGTTTTTT
TRBJ2-7 | TRBD2 | TRBV28 | . | CASSPGLAASYEQYF | TGTGCCAGCAGTCCGGGACTAGCGGCCTCCTACGAGCAGTACTTC
TRBJ2-7 | TRBD2 | TRBV3-1/TRBV3-2 | few | CASSESLAATYEQYF | TGTGCCAGCAGCGAGAGCCTAGCGGCAACTTACGAGCAGTACTTC
TRBJ2-1 | . | TRBV2 | . | CAGIESSYNEQFF | TGTGCCGGCATAGAAAGCTCCTACAATGAGCAGTTCTTC
TRBJ2-3 | . | TRBV9 | . | CASSPAGVGSSTDTQYF | TGTGCCAGCAGCCCAGCCGGGGTCGGGAGTAGCACAGATACGCAGTATTTT
TRBJ2-1 | TRBD2 | TRBV7-3 | . | CASSLSAGGSYNEQFF | TGTGCCAGCAGCTTAAGTGCGGGAGGCTCCTACAATGAGCAGTTCTTC
TRBJ1-4 | . | TRBV28 | . | CASRPSGVGKLFF | TGTGCCAGCAGACCATCGGGGGTTGGGAAACTGTTTTTT
TRBJ2-1 | TRBD2 | TRBV9 | . | CASSVAPGLAGNNEQFF | TGTGCCAGCAGCGTAGCCCCAGGACTAGCGGGAAACAATGAGCAGTTCTTC
TRBJ1-2 | . | TRBV19 | few | CASSIRTANYGYTF | TGTGCCAGTAGTATAAGGACTGCTAACTATGGCTACACCTTC
TRBJ2-1 | TRBD2 | TRBV7-2 | . | CASSLLGRAGHNEQFF | TGTGCCAGCAGCTTACTAGGGAGGGCCGGCCACAATGAGCAGTTCTTC
TRBJ1-1 | . | TRBV7-8 | . | CASSGMHTEAFF | TGTGCCAGCTCGGGGATGCACACTGAAGCTTTCTTT
TRBJ2-1 | TRBD1 | TRBV5-6 | few | CASSLGDRTYNEQFF | TGTGCCAGCAGCTTGGGGGACAGGACCTACAATGAGCAGTTCTTC
TRBJ2-2 | TRBD2 | TRBV5-1 | . | CASSPAPSGNTGELFF | TGCGCCAGCAGCCCGGCGCCTAGCGGGAACACCGGGGAGCTGTTTTTT
TRBJ1-1 | TRBD1 | TRBV5-6 | . | CASSPGDRGHTEAFF | TGTGCCAGCAGCCCCGGCGACAGGGGGCACACTGAAGCTTTCTTT
TRBJ1-5 | TRBD1 | TRBV7-8 | . | CASRDRGYSNQPQHF | TGTGCCAGCAGGGACAGGGGCTATAGCAATCAGCCCCAGCATTTT
TRBJ2-1 | TRBD2 | TRBV6-5 | . | CASSQTSGAIDEQFF | TGTGCCAGCAGTCAAACTAGCGGGGCGATCGATGAGCAGTTCTTC
TRBJ1-2 | . | TRBV4-2 | . | CASSQEVRNRANGYTF | TGTGCCAGCAGCCAAGAGGTCCGAAACAGGGCGAATGGCTACACCTTC
TRBJ2-1 | TRBD1 | TRBV5-8 | . | CASSLGGTGVYNEQFF | TGTGCCAGCAGCTTGGGCGGGACAGGGGTATACAATGAGCAGTTCTTC
TRBJ1-6 | TRBD1 | TRBV19 | . | CASSTLGQGSSPLHF | TGTGCCAGTAGTACCCTTGGACAGGGGAGTTCACCCCTCCACTTT
TRBJ2-2 | . | TRBV6-5 | . | CASSPRKNTGELFF | TGTGCCAGCAGTCCCAGGAAGAACACCGGGGAGCTGTTTTTT
TRBJ2-3 | TRBD2 | TRBV18 | . | CASSPRTSGDTDTQYF | TGTGCCAGCTCACCACGGACTAGCGGGGACACAGATACGCAGTATTTT
TRBJ2-7 | TRBD1 | TRBV18 | few | CASSPGTGTYEQYF | TGTGCCAGCTCCCCCGGGACAGGGACCTACGAGCAGTACTTC
TRBJ1-1 | . | TRBV2 | . | CAGNMNTEAFF | TGTGCCGGTAACATGAACACTGAAGCTTTCTTT
TRBJ1-1 | . | TRBV6-5 | . | CASTSRNTEAFF | TGTGCCAGCACGTCGAGGAACACTGAAGCTTTCTTT
TRBJ2-2 | . | TRBV5-8 | few | CASSVGLVVGELFF | TGTGCCAGCAGCGTGGGACTCGTCGTCGGGGAGCTGTTTTTT
TRBJ2-5 | TRBD1 | TRBV6-5 | . | CASSYSQGVPQETQYF | TGTGCCAGCAGTTACTCCCAGGGGGTTCCACAAGAGACCCAGTACTTC
TRBJ1-1 | . | TRBV5-6 | . | CASSLAGFDTEAFF | TGTGCCAGCAGCTTGGCAGGGTTTGACACTGAAGCTTTCTTT
TRBJ1-2 | . | TRBV27 | . | CASSFYGGMIYGYTF | TGTGCCAGCAGTTTCTATGGGGGGATGATCTATGGCTACACCTTC
TRBJ2-2 | TRBD1 | TRBV27 | . | CASRPGQGFGELFF | TGTGCCAGCAGACCGGGACAGGGGTTCGGGGAGCTGTTTTTT
TRBJ2-1 | TRBD2 | TRBV7-9 | . | CASSLRRGRAYNEQFF | TGTGCCAGCAGCTTAAGGCGCGGGAGGGCCTACAATGAGCAGTTCTTC
TRBJ2-1 | TRBD2 | TRBV7-9 | . | CASSPDGRAFYNEQFF | TGTGCCAGCAGCCCGGACGGGAGGGCCTTTTACAATGAGCAGTTCTTC
TRBJ1-5 | . | TRBV7-9 | . | CASSGRGGLSNQPQHF | TGTGCCAGCAGCGGCCGCGGAGGTTTGAGCAATCAGCCCCAGCATTTT
TRBJ2-3 | . | TRBV5-4 | few | CASSFENRRTDTQYF | TGTGCCAGCAGCTTTGAGAACAGGCGCACAGATACGCAGTATTTT
TRBJ1-1 | . | TRBV28 | . | CAIIPAGANTEAFF | TGTGCCATCATCCCGGCAGGGGCGAACACTGAAGCTTTCTTT
TRBJ2-1 | TRBD2 | TRBV6-6 | few | CASSAGTSLNEQFF | TGTGCCAGCAGTGCCGGGACTAGCCTAAATGAGCAGTTCTTC